Here is one TCR beta chain with its context. This receptor's antigen is unknown. No much larger clonotype is one base removed from it; base qualities were not supplied. The source of the sample is a study of blood T cell repertoires in COVID-19 (dated by TCRdb to 2020 to 2022). Context from the whole study: The collaborator samples originated in the United States, Italy and Spain and spanned the acute and convalescent phases of COVID-19. The material from the prospective study consisted of cDNA or gDNA derived from T cells, B-cell-depleted T cells, or PBMCs. The dataset comprised deeply sampled blood TCRbeta repertoires from subjects exposed to, actively infected with, or recovered from COVID-19. The repertoires were released in a freely available public database intended as a resource for research on the immune response to SARS-CoV-2. The samples were drawn from the first 160 participants of the ongoing ImmuneRACE study and from roughly 1,300 subjects provided by 6 global collaborators. The sample metadata nearly always contained a de-identified subject ID, COVID-19 status, age in years and sex. Where available, HLA class I and class II types were taken from metadata supplied by the sample provider and were not determined by assay-based typing.

General conclusions and limits of the study: The quantity of clinical and demographic metadata differed by source and by participant and was supplied without curation.

CDR1 and CDR2 were assigned from the germline V gene as SNHLY and FYNNEI. V loses 3 bases at its end and J loses 4 bases; junction bases beyond the gene matches: 8. There are 16 amino acids in the CDR3, from cysteine to phenylalanine inclusive. CDR3 DNA is the only sequence kept; it has 48 bases, read in frame from the first base. Whole blood was collected in K2EDTA tubes by collaborating institutions according to the institutions' own protocols. Collaborator samples were shipped for TCRbeta analysis as frozen whole blood, isolated PBMCs, or DNA extracted from either sample type. TCRbeta CDR3 regions were amplified from genomic DNA using the immunoSEQ Assay, a bias-controlled multiplex PCR. The authors' pipeline ran thus. The number of nucleated cells in each sample was estimated by amplification of reference gene primers within the assay. To quantify the absolute abundance of each unique TCRbeta CDR3 rearrangement, sequence reads were collapsed and filtered. Productive Simpson clonality was computed per sample as the square root of Simpson's diversity index over productive rearrangements. Entries here come from immuneACCESS through TCRdb and include only in-frame sequences with V and J called. Some clones fail to appear in such tables; in the studies checked, an unresolved V gene covers under half of the shortfall, and the cause of the remainder is unknown. Clone size and the V and J calls come from that table; the DNA yielded D and trimming. This sample is represented by about 110,000 clones; roughly 79% of them were singletons. The ten largest clones capture around 16% of the sample.

The chain is made from TRBV2 and TRBJ1-5; a stretch of 8 junction bases matches TRBD1. Sequenced material: peripheral blood. The source of this sequence is a woman of 80 years or more with active or convalescent COVID-19. Read as DNA, the sequence is TGTGCCAGCAGTGAGGGGTCAGGGGGCACGAATCAGCCCCAGCATTTT. Translated, it gives CASSEGSGGTNQPQHF.